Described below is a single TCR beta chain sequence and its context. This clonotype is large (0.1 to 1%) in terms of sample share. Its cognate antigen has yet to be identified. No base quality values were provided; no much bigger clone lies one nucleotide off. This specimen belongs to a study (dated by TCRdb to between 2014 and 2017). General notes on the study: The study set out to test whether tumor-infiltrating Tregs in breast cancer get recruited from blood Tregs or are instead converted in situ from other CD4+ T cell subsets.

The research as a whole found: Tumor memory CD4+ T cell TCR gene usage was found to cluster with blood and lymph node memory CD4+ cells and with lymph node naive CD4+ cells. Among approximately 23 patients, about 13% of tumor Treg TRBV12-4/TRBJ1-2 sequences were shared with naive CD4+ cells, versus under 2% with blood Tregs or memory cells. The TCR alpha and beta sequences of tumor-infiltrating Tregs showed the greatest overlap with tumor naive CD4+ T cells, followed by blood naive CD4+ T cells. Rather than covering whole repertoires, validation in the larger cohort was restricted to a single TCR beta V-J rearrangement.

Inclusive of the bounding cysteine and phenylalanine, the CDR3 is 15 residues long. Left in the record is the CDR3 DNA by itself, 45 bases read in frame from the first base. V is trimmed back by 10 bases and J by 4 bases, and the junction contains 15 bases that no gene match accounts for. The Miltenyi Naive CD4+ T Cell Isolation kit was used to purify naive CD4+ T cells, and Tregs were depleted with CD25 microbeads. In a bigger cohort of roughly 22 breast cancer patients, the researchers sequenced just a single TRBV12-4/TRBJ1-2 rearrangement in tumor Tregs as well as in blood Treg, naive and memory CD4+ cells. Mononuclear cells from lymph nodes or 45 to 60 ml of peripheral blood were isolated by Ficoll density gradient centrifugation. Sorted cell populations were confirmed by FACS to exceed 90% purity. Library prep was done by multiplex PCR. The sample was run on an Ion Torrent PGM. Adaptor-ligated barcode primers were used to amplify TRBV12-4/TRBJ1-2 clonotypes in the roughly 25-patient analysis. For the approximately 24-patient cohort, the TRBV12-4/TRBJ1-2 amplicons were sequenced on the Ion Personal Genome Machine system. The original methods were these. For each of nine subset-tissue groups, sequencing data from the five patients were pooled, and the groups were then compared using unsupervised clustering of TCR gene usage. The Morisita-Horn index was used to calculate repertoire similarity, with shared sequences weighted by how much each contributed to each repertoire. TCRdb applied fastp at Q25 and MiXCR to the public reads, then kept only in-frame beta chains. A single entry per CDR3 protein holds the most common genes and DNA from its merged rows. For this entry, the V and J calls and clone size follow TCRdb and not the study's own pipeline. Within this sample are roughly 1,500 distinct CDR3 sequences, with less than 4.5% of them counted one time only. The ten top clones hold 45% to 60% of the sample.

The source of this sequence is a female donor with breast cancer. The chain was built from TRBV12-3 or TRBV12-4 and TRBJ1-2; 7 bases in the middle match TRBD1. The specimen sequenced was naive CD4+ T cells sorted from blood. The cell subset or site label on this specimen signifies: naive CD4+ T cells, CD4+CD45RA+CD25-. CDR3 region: CATMEWSGTAYGYTF. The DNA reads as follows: TGTGCCACCATGGAATGGTCCGGGACAGCCTATGGCTACACCTTC.